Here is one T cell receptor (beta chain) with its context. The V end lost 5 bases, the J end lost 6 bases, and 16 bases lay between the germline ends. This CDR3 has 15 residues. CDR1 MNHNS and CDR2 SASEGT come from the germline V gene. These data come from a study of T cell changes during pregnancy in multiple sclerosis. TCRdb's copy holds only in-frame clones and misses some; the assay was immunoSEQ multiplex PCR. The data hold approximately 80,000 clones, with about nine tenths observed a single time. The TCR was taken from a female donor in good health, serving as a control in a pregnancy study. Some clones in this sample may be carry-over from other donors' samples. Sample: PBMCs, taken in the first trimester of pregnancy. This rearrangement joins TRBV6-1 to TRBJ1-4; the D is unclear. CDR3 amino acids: CASSPPGWVYEKLFF. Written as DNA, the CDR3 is TGTGCCAGCAGTCCTCCCGGGTGGGTTTATGAAAAACTGTTTTTT.